Below are 20 T cell receptor beta chains sequenced from a single sample in a study of shared clonotypes between healthy human individuals. Data came from immunoSEQ multiplex PCR; TCRdb stores just in-frame clones and leaves some out. The data show more than 2 million clones, 85% to 95% seen once. Source material: naive CD4+ T cells sorted from blood. Subset noted: CD45RA+ positively selected. These receptors were collected from a man aged 18 to 29 in good health.

This clone showed up just once. The V call is TRBV18, the J call TRBJ1-3, with no clear D. The CDR3 contains 13 residues. V shed 2 bases and J shed 8 bases, with 10 bases lying between them. Germline loops: CDR1 KGHSH, CDR2 LQKENI. CDR3 residues: CASSPNLEDTIYF. CDR3 bases: TGTGCCAGCTCACCAAATCTGGAGGACACCATATATTTT.

As to this clone: The same CDR3 can be traced to other DNA sequences in this sample. The chain employs TRBV2 and TRBJ2-1; 10 bases are shared with TRBD2. CDR3 length: 15 amino acids. Germline CDR1 is SNHLY and CDR2 is FYNNEI. The junction had 0 bases not matched to a gene; V was cut back by 4 bases and J by 0 bases. In DNA form, the CDR3 reads TGTGCCAGCAGTGTAGCGGGGGGCTCCTACAATGAGCAGTTCTTC. Translation: CASSVAGGSYNEQFF.

The gene calls are TRBV30 and TRBJ1-2, with a tentative D call TRBD1 (5 bases). The CDR3 runs to 15 residues. With 2 bases removed from V and 6 bases from J, the gap between germline ends came to 19 bases. The germline V gene encodes CDR1 GTSNPN and CDR2 SVGIG (reference sequence). The CDR3: CAWSSGRAGWHGYTF. The CDR3 region has the DNA TGTGCCTGGAGTTCAGGCAGGGCTGGGTGGCATGGCTACACCTTC.

J is TRBJ2-5 and V is TRBV6-1, with 9 bases fitting TRBD2. Germline V gives CDR1 MNHNS, CDR2 SASEGT. The CDR3 spans 14 residues. Unmatched junction bases numbered 9, after V lost 8 bases and J lost 5 bases. The CDR3: CASGGGGAQETQYF. The DNA for the CDR3 is TGTGCCAGCGGTGGCGGGGGGGCTCAGGAGACCCAGTACTTC.

The chain uses TRBV6-5 and TRBJ2-7, with TRBD2 matching 13 bases. Germline values: CDR1 MNHEY, CDR2 SVGAGI. The CDR3 is made up of 15 amino acids. The V and J ends lost 6 bases and 5 bases, in that order; junction bases with no gene match: 7. Here the CDR3 reads CASRKGTSGNHEQYF. The CDR3 region has the DNA TGTGCCAGCAGAAAAGGGACTAGCGGGAATCACGAGCAGTACTTC.

This chain links TRBV5-1 with TRBJ1-2; 8 positions agree with TRBD1. The germline V gene has CDR1 SGHRS and CDR2 YFSETQ. Unmatched junction bases numbered 6, after V lost 5 bases and J lost 6 bases. CDR3 length equals 13 residues. Written as DNA, the CDR3 is TGCGCCAGCAGTAGACAGGGGAGAGATGGCTACACCTTC. Translated, it gives CASSRQGRDGYTF.

This chain connects TRBV6-5 to TRBJ2-2; no firm D call. The V gene's germline CDR1 is MNHEY and CDR2 SVGAGI. V lost 7 bases, J lost 1 base, and 4 bases lay in between. The CDR3 has 12 amino acids. CDR3 protein: CASKWNTGELFF. CDR3 bases: TGTGCCAGCAAATGGAACACCGGGGAGCTGTTTTTT.

The V and J genes are TRBV5-4 and TRBJ2-7, with 8 bases fitting TRBD1. This CDR3 region has 14 residues. The ends lost 4 bases at V and 5 bases at J; junction bases unmatched: 8. Germline V CDR1 and CDR2: SGHNT, YYREEE (reference sequence). The CDR3 DNA sequence: TGTGCCAGCAGCGGACGACAGGGGAACGACGAGCAGTACTTC. Translated: CASSGRQGNDEQYF.

The count of this clone is one. The rearrangement links TRBV25-1 to TRBJ2-2; no clear D gene. The CDR3 extends over 12 amino acids. CDR1 is MGHDK and CDR2 is SYGVNS in the germline V gene. V shed 6 bases and J shed 2 bases, with 4 bases lying between them. Here the CDR3 DNA reads TGTGCCAGCAGATATAACACCGGGGAGCTGTTTTTT. It specifies CASRYNTGELFF.

The rearrangement uses TRBV9 and TRBJ2-1; D remains unclear. CDR3 length: 15 residues. With 1 base removed from V and 0 bases from J, the gap between germline ends came to 8 bases. Germline loops: CDR1 SGDLS, CDR2 YYNGEE. The DNA for the CDR3 is TGTGCCAGCAGCGTAAGCCGCAGCTCCTACAATGAGCAGTTCTTC. Residues: CASSVSRSSYNEQFF.

The V gene is TRBV6-5, the J gene TRBJ2-7, with D perhaps matching TRBD1 or TRBD2 (6 bases each). CDR1 MNHEY and CDR2 SVGAGI come from the germline V gene. With 6 bases removed from V and 6 bases from J, the gap between germline ends came to 18 bases. The CDR3 has 14 residues. DNA of the CDR3: TGTGCCAGCAGCCGTTCAGGGGAGGTGACCGAGCAGTACTTC. This gives the protein CASSRSGEVTEQYF.

J is TRBJ2-5 and V is TRBV4-1; either TRBD1 or TRBD2 may supply D (5 bases each). Trimming took off 1 base at V and 11 bases at J, with 11 bases between the two ends. Germline V CDR1 and CDR2: MGHRA, YSYEKL. The CDR3 has 12 residues. CDR3 in amino acids: CASSQVPGTQYF. Here the CDR3 DNA reads TGCGCCAGCAGCCAAGTCCCCGGGACGCAGTACTTC.

The chain joins TRBV7-8 to TRBJ2-7; possible D gene TRBD2, 6 bases. Trimming pared 3 bases from V and 3 bases from J, leaving 18 bases between. Germline V gives CDR1 SGHVS, CDR2 FQNEAQ. CDR3 length: 16 residues. CDR3 protein: CASSFGRGKGIYEQYF. CDR3 nucleotide sequence: TGTGCCAGCAGCTTTGGTCGGGGGAAAGGTATCTACGAGCAGTACTTC.

This clone was detected once. The sample contains more than one DNA sequence encoding this CDR3. This chain links TRBV7-9 with TRBJ2-5; 8 nucleotides line up with TRBD1. There are 14 residues in the CDR3. Germline V gene sequence: CDR1 SEHNR, CDR2 FQNEAQ (reference sequence). J lost 2 bases, V lost 3 bases, and 2 bases had no gene match. The CDR3, as DNA: TGTGCCAGCAGCTTGCGACAGGGGCAAGAGACCCAGTACTTC. Encoded protein: CASSLRQGQETQYF.

This clone was seen a single time. V gene TRBV28 combines with J gene TRBJ1-2; 8 nucleotides match TRBD1. Trimming took 6 bases from V and 2 from J; bases not matched to a gene: 14. The CDR3 spans 17 residues. Germline CDR1 reads MDHEN; CDR2 reads SYDVKM. CDR3 nucleotides: TGTGCCAGCAGCTCTACAGGGGGGCAATTTCTAAACTATGGCTACACCTTC. It translates to CASSSTGGQFLNYGYTF.

This chain links TRBV6-5 with TRBJ1-6, with D unresolved. Germline CDR1 MNHEY, CDR2 SVGAGI. This CDR3 comprises 12 residues. V was trimmed by 2 bases and J by 10 bases, leaving 6 bases between them. CDR3 residues: CASSYVRSPLHF. The CDR3 DNA is TGTGCCAGCAGTTACGTGAGGTCACCCCTCCACTTT.

The J gene is TRBJ2-3, the V gene TRBV7-2, with D possibly TRBD2 on 6 matching bases. V lost 3 bases, J lost 4 bases, and 14 bases lay in between. This CDR3 is built from 15 residues. Germline V gene sequence: CDR1 SGHTA, CDR2 FQGNSA. The DNA for the CDR3 is TGTGCCAGCAGCTTGGGCGGGACCCCTTCAGATACGCAGTATTTT. Its protein product is CASSLGGTPSDTQYF.

The V gene is TRBV5-4, the J gene TRBJ2-7; D gene uncertain. The CDR3 is 15 amino acids. V was cut by 0 bases and J by 2 bases, with 12 bases left in between. The germline gives CDR1 SGHNT, CDR2 YYREEE (reference sequence). The CDR3: CASSLGSPPAYEQYF. The CDR3 DNA sequence: TGTGCCAGCAGCTTGGGGTCTCCCCCAGCCTACGAGCAGTACTTC. Using reference TRBV5-4 and TRBJ2-7 for the parts outside the CDR3, the full variable domain is ETGVTQSPTHLIKTRGQQVTLRCSSQSGHNTVSWYQQALGQGPQFIFQYYREEENGRGNFPPRFSGLQFPNYSSELNVNALELDDSALYLCASSLGSPPAYEQYFGPGTRLTVT.

This chain connects TRBV10-1 to TRBJ2-7; D gene ambiguous. Between the trimmed V and J ends, which lost 8 bases and 4 bases, there was a span of 0 bases. The germline V gene encodes CDR1 WNHNN and CDR2 SYGVQD (reference sequence). The CDR3 spans 8 residues. The CDR3 here is CASYEQYF. The CDR3, as DNA: TGCGCCAGCTACGAGCAGTACTTC.

The gene calls are TRBV7-2 and TRBJ2-3; TRBD2 aligns across 8 bases. The CDR3 loop spans 14 amino acids. From germline, CDR1 is SGHTA and CDR2 FQGNSA. V was pared by 5 bases and J by 5 bases, with 6 bases of the junction left unmatched. The CDR3 region is CASSKPAGGDTQYF. The CDR3 region has the DNA TGTGCCAGCAGCAAGCCCGCGGGGGGAGATACGCAGTATTTT.